Listed here is a single TCR beta chain. These gene names are mouse names. Sequencing ends 1 residue short of the CDR3 end; the germline J gene provides the rest. CDR3 length: 14 residues. Germline CDR1 is KGHPV and CDR2 is FQNQEV (reference sequence). The V end lost 0 bases, the J end lost 1 base, and 5 bases lay between the germline ends. This sample is part of a study of tissue T cells after allogeneic stem cell transplantation. The protocol was immunoSEQ multiplex PCR, while the TCRdb copy is restricted to in-frame clones and leaves out a portion. The table includes about 7,800 clones, under 55% detected once. The time point: mouse harvest day 7 after allogeneic transplant. Mouse grafts combined 10^7 T-cell-depleted bone marrow cells with 10^6 splenic CD5+ T cells.

Sample: gut tissue. J is TRBJ2-3 and V is TRBV26; maybe TRBD1 (5 bases). This TCR came from a female BALB/c mouse given C57BL/6 T cells with graft-versus-host disease after an allogeneic hematopoietic cell transplant. CDR3 sequence: CASSLSTGAETLYF. The covered CDR3 bases are TGTGCCAGCAGTCTGTCGACAGGTGCAGAAACGCTGTAT.